The source of this T cell receptor beta chain is a study of T cells expressing NK-cell markers. At the level of the study: TCR beta repertoires came from sorted CD3+CD56+NKG2C+, CD3+CD56+NKG2C- and CD3+CD56-NKG2C+ T cells.

TCRdb reprocessed the 5' RACE reads and keeps a single row for each CDR3 protein, giving no DNA. The table for this sample gives some 340,000 distinct CDR3 sequences. Comment on this clonotype: Antigen: not known.

Study observations and caveats: These clonotypes also led the CD3+CD56-NKG2C+ fraction in a handful of donors.

This CDR3 has 13 amino acids. Germline values: CDR1 LGHDT, CDR2 YNNKEL (reference sequence). The sequence was collected from a man aged 18-69 years in good health. The rearrangement joins TRBV3-1 to TRBJ2-5; the D call from TCRdb, TRBD1, cannot be confirmed without DNA. Sequenced material: blood T cells: a sorted CD56 or NKG2C T cell subset, CD4+ or CD8+ T cells, or bulk PBMC T cells (not recorded which). CDR3 sequence: CASSPGRKETQYF.